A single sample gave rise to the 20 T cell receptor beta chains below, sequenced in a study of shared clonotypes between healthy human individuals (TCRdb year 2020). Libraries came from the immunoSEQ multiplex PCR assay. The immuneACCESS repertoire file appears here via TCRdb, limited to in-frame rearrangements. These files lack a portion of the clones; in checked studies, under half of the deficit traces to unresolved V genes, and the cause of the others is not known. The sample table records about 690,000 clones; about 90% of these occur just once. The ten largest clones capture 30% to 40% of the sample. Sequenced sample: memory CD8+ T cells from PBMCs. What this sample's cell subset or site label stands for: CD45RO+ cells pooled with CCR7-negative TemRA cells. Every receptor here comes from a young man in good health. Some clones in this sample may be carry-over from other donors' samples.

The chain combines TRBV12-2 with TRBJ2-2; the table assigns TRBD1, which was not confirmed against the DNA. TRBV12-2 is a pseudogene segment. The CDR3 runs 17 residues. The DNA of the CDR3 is TGTGCAAGTCGCTTCCCCCCCCCAGTCCCTAACACCGGGGAGCTGTTTTTT. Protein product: CASRFPPPVPNTGELFF.

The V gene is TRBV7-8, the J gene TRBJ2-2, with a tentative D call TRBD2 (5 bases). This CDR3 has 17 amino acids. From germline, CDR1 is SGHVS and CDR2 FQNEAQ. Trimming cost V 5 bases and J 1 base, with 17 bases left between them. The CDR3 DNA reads TGTGCCAGCAGCACTACCCCAGCGGTACAGAACACCGGGGAGCTGTTTTTT. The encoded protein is CASSTTPAVQNTGELFF.

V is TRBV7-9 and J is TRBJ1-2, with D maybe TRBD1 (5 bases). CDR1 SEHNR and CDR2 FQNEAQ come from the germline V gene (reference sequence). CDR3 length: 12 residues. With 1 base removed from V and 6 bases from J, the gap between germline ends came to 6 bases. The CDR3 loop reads CASSLGGNGYTF. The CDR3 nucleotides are TGTGCCAGCAGCTTAGGGGGGAATGGCTACACCTTC.

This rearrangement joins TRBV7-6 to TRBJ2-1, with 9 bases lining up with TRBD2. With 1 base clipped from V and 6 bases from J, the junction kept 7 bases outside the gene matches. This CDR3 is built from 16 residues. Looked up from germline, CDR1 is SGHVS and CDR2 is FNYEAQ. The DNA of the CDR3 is TGTGCCAGCAGCTTAGTAGGCGGGAGGGGGTCCAATGAGCAGTTCTTC. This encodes CASSLVGGRGSNEQFF.

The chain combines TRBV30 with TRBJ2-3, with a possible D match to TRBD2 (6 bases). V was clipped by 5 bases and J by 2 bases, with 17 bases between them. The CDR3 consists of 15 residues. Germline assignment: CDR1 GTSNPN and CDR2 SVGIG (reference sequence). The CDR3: CAWAWGEEYTDTQYF. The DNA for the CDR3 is TGTGCCTGGGCCTGGGGGGAGGAATACACAGATACGCAGTATTTT.

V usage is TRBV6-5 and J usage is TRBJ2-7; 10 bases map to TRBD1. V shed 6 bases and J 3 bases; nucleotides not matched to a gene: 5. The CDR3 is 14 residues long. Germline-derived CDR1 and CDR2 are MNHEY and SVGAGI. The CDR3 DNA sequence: TGTGCCAGCAGCGACAGGGGGCCTGTCTACGAGCAGTACTTC. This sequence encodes CASSDRGPVYEQYF.

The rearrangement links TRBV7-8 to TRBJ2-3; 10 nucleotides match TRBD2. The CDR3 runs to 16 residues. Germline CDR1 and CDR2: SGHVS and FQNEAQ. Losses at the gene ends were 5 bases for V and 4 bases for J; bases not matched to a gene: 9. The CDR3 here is CASSHRQREGPDTQYF. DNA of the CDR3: TGTGCCAGCAGCCATCGTCAGCGGGAGGGCCCAGATACGCAGTATTTT. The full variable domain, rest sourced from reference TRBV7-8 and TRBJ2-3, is GAGVSQSPRYKVAKRGQDVALRCDPISGHVSLFWYQQALGQGPEFLTYFQNEAQLDKSGLPSDRFFAERPEGSVSTLKIQRTQQEDSAVYLCASSHRQREGPDTQYFGPGTRLTVL.

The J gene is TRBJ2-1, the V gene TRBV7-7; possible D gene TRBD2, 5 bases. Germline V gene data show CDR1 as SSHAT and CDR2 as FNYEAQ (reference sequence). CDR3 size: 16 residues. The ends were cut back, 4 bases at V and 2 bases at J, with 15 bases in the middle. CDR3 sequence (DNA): TGTGCCAGCAGCTCCCTAGGAGTAGCGCCCTACAATGAGCAGTTCTTC. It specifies CASSSLGVAPYNEQFF.

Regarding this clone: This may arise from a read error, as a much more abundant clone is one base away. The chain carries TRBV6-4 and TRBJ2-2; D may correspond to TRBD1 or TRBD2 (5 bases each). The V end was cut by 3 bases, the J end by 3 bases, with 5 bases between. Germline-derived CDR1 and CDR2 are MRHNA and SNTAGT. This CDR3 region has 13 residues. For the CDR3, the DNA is TGTGCCAGCAGTGAGGGGGACACCGGGGAGCTGTTTTTT. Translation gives CASSEGDTGELFF.

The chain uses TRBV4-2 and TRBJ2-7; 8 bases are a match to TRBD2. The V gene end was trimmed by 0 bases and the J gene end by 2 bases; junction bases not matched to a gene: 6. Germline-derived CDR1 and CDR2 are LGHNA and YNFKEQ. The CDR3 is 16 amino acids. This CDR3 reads CASSQDGSGITYEQYF. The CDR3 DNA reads TGTGCCAGCAGCCAAGATGGTAGCGGGATTACCTACGAGCAGTACTTC.

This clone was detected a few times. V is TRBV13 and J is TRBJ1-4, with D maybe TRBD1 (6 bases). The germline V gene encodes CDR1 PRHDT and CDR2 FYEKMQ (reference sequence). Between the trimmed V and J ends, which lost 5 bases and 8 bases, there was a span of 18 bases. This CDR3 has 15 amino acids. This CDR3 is CASSHLTEQGEKLFF. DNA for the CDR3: TGTGCCAGCAGCCACTTAACGGAACAGGGAGAAAAACTGTTTTTT.

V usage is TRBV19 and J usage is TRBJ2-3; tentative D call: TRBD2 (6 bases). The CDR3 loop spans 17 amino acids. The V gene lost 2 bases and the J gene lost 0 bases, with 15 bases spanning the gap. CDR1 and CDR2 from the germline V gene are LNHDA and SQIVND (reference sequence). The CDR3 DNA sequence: TGTGCCAGTAGTATAATCCACCTGGCGGGAAGCACAGATACGCAGTATTTT. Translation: CASSIIHLAGSTDTQYF.

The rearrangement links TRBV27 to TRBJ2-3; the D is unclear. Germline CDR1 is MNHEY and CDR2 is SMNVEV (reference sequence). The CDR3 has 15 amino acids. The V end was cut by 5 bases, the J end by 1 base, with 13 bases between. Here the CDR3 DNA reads TGTGCCAGCAGTCCACCGACTGGGCGCACAGATACGCAGTATTTT. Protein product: CASSPPTGRTDTQYF.

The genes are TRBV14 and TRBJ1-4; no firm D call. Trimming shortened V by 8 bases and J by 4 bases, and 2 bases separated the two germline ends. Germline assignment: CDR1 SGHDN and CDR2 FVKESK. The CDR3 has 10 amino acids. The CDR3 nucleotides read TGTGCCAGCTGTAATGAAAAACTGTTTTTT. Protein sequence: CASCNEKLFF. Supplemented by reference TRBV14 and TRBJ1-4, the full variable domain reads EAGVTQFPSHSVIEKGQTVTLRCDPISGHDNLYWYRRVMGKEIKFLLHFVKESKQDESGMPNNRFLAERTGGTYSTLKVQPAELEDSGVYFCASCNEKLFFGSGTQLSVL.

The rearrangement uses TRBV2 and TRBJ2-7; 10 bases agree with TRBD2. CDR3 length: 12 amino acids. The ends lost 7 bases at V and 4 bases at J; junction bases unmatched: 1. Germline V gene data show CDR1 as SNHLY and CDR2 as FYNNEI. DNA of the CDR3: TGTGCCAGCAAGCGGGAGGGGTACGAGCAGTACTTC. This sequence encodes CASKREGYEQYF.

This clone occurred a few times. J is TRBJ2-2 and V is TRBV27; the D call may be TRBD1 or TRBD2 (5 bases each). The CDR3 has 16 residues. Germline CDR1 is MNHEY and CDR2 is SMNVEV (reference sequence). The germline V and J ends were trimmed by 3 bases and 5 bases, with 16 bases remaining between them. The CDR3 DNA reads TGTGCCAGCAGTTTGGCAGGGACCCAGTGGACCGGGGAGCTGTTTTTT. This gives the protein CASSLAGTQWTGELFF.

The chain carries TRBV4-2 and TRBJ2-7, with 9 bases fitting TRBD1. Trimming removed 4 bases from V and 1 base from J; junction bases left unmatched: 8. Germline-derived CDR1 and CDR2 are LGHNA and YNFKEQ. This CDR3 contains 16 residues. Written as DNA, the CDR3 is TGTGCCAGCAGCCTCGATCCCGGGACAGGGTCCTACGAGCAGTACTTC. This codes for CASSLDPGTGSYEQYF.

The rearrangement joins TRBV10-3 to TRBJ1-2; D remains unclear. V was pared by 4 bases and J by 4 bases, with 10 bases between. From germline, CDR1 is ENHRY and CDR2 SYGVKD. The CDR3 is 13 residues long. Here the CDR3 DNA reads TGTGCCATCAGTGTCCACCTCTCCTATGGCTACACCTTC. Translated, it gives CAISVHLSYGYTF.

In DNA, the CDR3 is TGTGCCAGCAGCTTAGAACCAGGGGGCTCTATAGGGTCCGGAAACACCATATATTTT. The encoded protein is CASSLEPGGSIGSGNTIYF. V and J are TRBV11-2 and TRBJ1-3, with 8 bases aligning to TRBD1. The CDR3 is 19 residues long. V shed 0 bases and J 4 bases; nucleotides not matched to a gene: 14. Germline-derived CDR1 and CDR2 are SGHAT and FQNNGV.

The chain's CDR3 is CASSSPMREGSTDTQYF. The CDR3 DNA follows: TGTGCCAGCAGCTCCCCCATGCGGGAGGGTAGCACAGATACGCAGTATTTT. The J gene is TRBJ2-3, the V gene TRBV13; 9 bases are a match to TRBD2. Germline V gene data show CDR1 as PRHDT and CDR2 as FYEKMQ (reference sequence). Trimming cost V 4 bases and J 0 bases; bases outside gene matches: 8. There are 17 residues in the CDR3.